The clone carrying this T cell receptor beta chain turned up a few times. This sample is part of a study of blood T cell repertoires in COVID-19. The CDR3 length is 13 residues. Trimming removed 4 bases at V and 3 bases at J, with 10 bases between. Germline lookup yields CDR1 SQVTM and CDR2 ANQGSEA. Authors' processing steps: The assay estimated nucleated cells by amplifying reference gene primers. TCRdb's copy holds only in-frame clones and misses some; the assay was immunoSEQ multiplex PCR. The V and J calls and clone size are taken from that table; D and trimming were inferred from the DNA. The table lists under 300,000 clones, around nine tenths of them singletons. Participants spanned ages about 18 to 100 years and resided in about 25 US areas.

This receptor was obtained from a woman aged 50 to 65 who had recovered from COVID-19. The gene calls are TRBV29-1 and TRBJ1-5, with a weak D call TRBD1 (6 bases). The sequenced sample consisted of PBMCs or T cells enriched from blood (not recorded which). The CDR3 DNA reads TGCAGCGTTGCTGGGGACAACAATCAGCCCCAGCATTTT. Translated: CSVAGDNNQPQHF.